The 31 T cell receptor beta chains reported below all come from one sample, sequenced in a study of cytomegalovirus exposure and HLA in healthy donors. The primer mix had 60 Vbeta and 13 Jbeta primers. Clones were read by immunoSEQ multiplex PCR, and TCRdb kept only the in-frame ones, dropping some. The sample yields about 170,000 clones, 75% to 90% seen once. What was sequenced was PBMCs. The receptors here all came from a male donor in good health and CMV-seronegative.

The CDR3 region has the DNA TGTGCCAGCCGGGGACACAATAGCAATCAGCCCCAGCATTTT. Amino acids: CASRGHNSNQPQHF. V and J are TRBV27 and TRBJ1-5; TRBD1 is a possible D gene (6 bases). CDR3 size: 14 residues. Germline CDR1 MNHEY, CDR2 SMNVEV (reference sequence). Trimming stripped 8 bases from V and 0 bases from J, with 11 bases between.

J is TRBJ2-1 and V is TRBV7-8; TRBD2 aligns across 11 bases. The CDR3 consists of 20 residues. J lost 0 bases, V lost 0 bases, and 10 bases had no gene match. CDR1 and CDR2 (germline): SGHVS, FQNEAQ. CDR3 coding DNA: TGTGCCAGCAGCTTAGCGAAGGCTAGCGGGGGGCAGAGCTCCTACAATGAGCAGTTCTTC. Translation: CASSLAKASGGQSSYNEQFF.

The chain couples TRBV6-5 to TRBJ1-4; 11 bases are a match to TRBD1. The germline V gene encodes CDR1 MNHEY and CDR2 SVGAGI. This CDR3 contains 15 residues. Trimming removed 2 bases from V and 8 bases from J; junction bases left unmatched: 4. The CDR3 loop is CASSYGQGAPEKLFF. The CDR3 nucleotides are TGTGCCAGCAGTTACGGACAGGGGGCCCCGGAAAAACTGTTTTTT.

This clone was detected once. The chain recombines TRBV7-6 with TRBJ2-2; maybe TRBD2 (6 bases). Trimming took off 3 bases at V and 2 bases at J, with 13 bases between the two ends. CDR1 is SGHVS, CDR2 FNYEAQ, per germline. The CDR3 is made up of 16 amino acids. The CDR3 region has the DNA TGTGCCAGCAGCTTGTTTGCGGGGAGAAACACCGGGGAGCTGTTTTTT. Its translation is CASSLFAGRNTGELFF.

The rearrangement uses TRBV5-6 and TRBJ1-3; D is uncertain. Germline CDR1 and CDR2: SGHDT and YYEEEE. Trimming pared 0 bases from V and 2 bases from J, leaving 6 bases between. The CDR3 sequence is 14 residues long. This CDR3 reads CASSLVSAGNTIYF. CDR3 nucleotides: TGTGCCAGCAGCTTGGTGAGTGCTGGAAACACCATATATTTT. Complete variable domain (other parts from reference TRBV5-6 and TRBJ1-3): DAGVTQSPTHLIKTRGQQVTLRCSPKSGHDTVSWYQQALGQGPQFIFQYYEEEERQRGNFPDRFSGHQFPNYSSELNVNALLLGDSALYLCASSLVSAGNTIYFGEGSWLTVV.

J is TRBJ1-1 and V is TRBV5-1, with D unresolved. The CDR3 runs 14 residues. Trimming removed 6 bases at V and 3 bases at J, with 15 bases between. Germline V lookup: CDR1 SGHRS, CDR2 YFSETQ. Here the CDR3 DNA reads TGCGCCAGCAAAACAGTAGGAACACACACTGAAGCTTTCTTT. Protein product: CASKTVGTHTEAFF.

V usage is TRBV4-2 and J usage is TRBJ1-2; TRBD1 agrees at 7 bases. The length of the CDR3 is 18 residues. The germline V gene has CDR1 LGHNA and CDR2 YNFKEQ. Trimming took 2 bases from V and 0 from J; bases not matched to a gene: 12. The CDR3 region is CASSQPKGAWEPNYGYTF. The CDR3 DNA sequence: TGTGCCAGCAGCCAACCGAAGGGGGCGTGGGAACCTAACTATGGCTACACCTTC.

This clone was counted a few times. The genes are TRBV13 and TRBJ2-7, with a tentative D call TRBD1 (6 bases). Germline values: CDR1 PRHDT, CDR2 FYEKMQ (reference sequence). The CDR3 runs to 18 residues. V lost 3 bases and J 5 bases, leaving 26 bases between the germline ends. CDR3 amino acids: CASSLHLTAGYSGDEQYF. As DNA, the CDR3 is TGTGCCAGCAGCTTGCACTTAACAGCCGGGTATTCAGGGGACGAGCAGTACTTC. Full variable domain (remainder filled in from reference TRBV13 and TRBJ2-7): AAGVIQSPRHLIKEKRETATLKCYPIPRHDTVYWYQQGPGQDPQFLISFYEKMQSDKGSIPDRFSAQQFSDYHSELNMSSLELGDSALYFCASSLHLTAGYSGDEQYFGPGTRLTVT.

The V and J genes are TRBV10-3 and TRBJ2-7, with TRBD1 identical over 8 bases. CDR1 and CDR2 from the germline V gene are ENHRY and SYGVKD. CDR3 length equals 14 residues. V was pared by 8 bases and J by 2 bases, with 8 bases of the junction left unmatched. Here the CDR3 reads CAIGQGRGTYEQYF. The CDR3 DNA reads as TGTGCCATCGGACAGGGAAGGGGAACCTACGAGCAGTACTTC.

This rearrangement joins TRBV7-2 to TRBJ1-2, with TRBD1 matching 8 bases. Germline V gene data show CDR1 as SGHTA and CDR2 as FQGNSA. The CDR3 loop spans 14 amino acids. V lost 5 bases to trimming and J lost 2 bases; unmatched junction nucleotides: 4. The CDR3: CASSPRQGNYGYTF. In DNA, the CDR3 is TGTGCCAGCAGCCCCCGACAGGGGAACTATGGCTACACCTTC.

The rearrangement joins TRBV2 to TRBJ2-1, with D possibly being TRBD1 (6 bases). This CDR3 region has 15 residues. Trimming left V 5 bases short and J 6 bases short, with 17 bases between. Germline V gene lookup returns CDR1 SNHLY and CDR2 FYNNEI. The CDR3, as DNA: TGTGCCAGCAGTTTAAACAGGGCCCCAGGCAATGAGCAGTTCTTC. This translates into CASSLNRAPGNEQFF.

This chain uses TRBV7-9 with TRBJ1-2, with TRBD1 matching over 8 bases. The CDR3 length is 13 residues. Trimming took 6 bases from V and 8 from J; bases not matched to a gene: 8. The germline V gene has CDR1 SEHNR and CDR2 FQNEAQ (reference sequence). The CDR3 region is CASSRTGPGGYTF. The DNA for the CDR3 is TGTGCCAGCAGTCGGACAGGGCCGGGAGGCTACACCTTC.

The chain is built from TRBV11-3 and TRBJ1-5; D not certain. CDR1 and CDR2 (germline): SGHNT, YENEEA. This CDR3 has 15 amino acids. V was trimmed by 1 base and J by 9 bases, leaving 16 bases between them. The CDR3 loop reads CASSLVSGGGPPQHF. The CDR3 region has the DNA TGTGCCAGCAGCTTAGTCAGTGGAGGAGGGCCGCCCCAGCATTTT.

This rearrangement joins TRBV27 to TRBJ1-4, with 8 bases identical to TRBD1. J gave up 5 bases and V 5 bases, and 7 bases lay outside the gene matches. This CDR3 region has 15 residues. The germline CDR1 and CDR2 sequences are MNHEY and SMNVEV (reference sequence). This CDR3 reads CASSRRDRRNEKLFF. DNA for the CDR3: TGTGCCAGCAGTCGCCGGGACAGGCGAAATGAAAAACTGTTTTTT. Full variable domain (rest looked up from reference TRBV27 and TRBJ1-4): EAQVTQNPRYLITVTGKKLTVTCSQNMNHEYMSWYRQDPGLGLRQIYYSMNVEVTDKGDVPEGYKVSRKEKRNFPLILESPSPNQTSLYFCASSRRDRRNEKLFFGSGTQLSVL.

The V gene is TRBV7-9, the J gene TRBJ2-2; TRBD1 might be the D (6 bases). The germline V gene has CDR1 SEHNR and CDR2 FQNEAQ (reference sequence). This CDR3 contains 14 residues. V was trimmed by 1 base and J by 7 bases, leaving 10 bases between them. The CDR3 reads CASSLGTVGGELFF. The CDR3 region has the DNA TGTGCCAGCAGCTTAGGGACAGTCGGCGGGGAGCTGTTTTTT.

This clone was seen more than once but under ten times. This chain connects TRBV27 to TRBJ1-1; TRBD1 matches at 8 bases. Looked up from germline, CDR1 is MNHEY and CDR2 is SMNVEV (reference sequence). The V segment lost 5 bases and the J segment 6 bases; nucleotides outside the gene matches: 5. CDR3 size: 13 residues. CDR3 sequence reads: CASSNAGGPEAFF. CDR3 nucleotides: TGTGCCAGCAGTAACGCAGGGGGCCCTGAAGCTTTCTTT.

This chain links TRBV19 with TRBJ2-5, with 11 positions matching TRBD2. Judging by the DNA end, TRBJ2-7 fits better; the J call may be wrong. Germline V gives CDR1 LNHDA, CDR2 SQIVND (reference sequence). The CDR3 contains 15 residues. The CDR3 region has the DNA TGTGCCAGTAAGGGGGGGACTAGCGGCTCCTACGAGCAGTACTTC. As protein: CASKGGTSGSYEQYF.

This chain links TRBV10-3 with TRBJ1-5, with no clear D. V was cut by 5 bases and J by 4 bases, with 9 bases left in between. This CDR3 comprises 13 residues. Germline CDR1 ENHRY, CDR2 SYGVKD. The CDR3 DNA is TGTGCCATCAGTCGCGGTCCAAATCAGCCCCAGCATTTT. It translates to CAISRGPNQPQHF.

V gene TRBV2 combines with J gene TRBJ2-7, with TRBD2 matching over 10 bases. Germline V gene data show CDR1 as SNHLY and CDR2 as FYNNEI. J gave up 0 bases and V 4 bases, and 3 bases lay outside the gene matches. The CDR3 runs to 15 residues. The CDR3 DNA reads as TGTGCCAGCAGTGCTAGCGGGGGCTTCTCCTACGAGCAGTACTTC. Protein sequence: CASSASGGFSYEQYF.

This rearrangement joins TRBV2 to TRBJ2-3, with 13 bases lining up with TRBD2. The germline V gene has CDR1 SNHLY and CDR2 FYNNEI. The CDR3 consists of 17 residues. J lost 0 bases, V lost 9 bases, and 9 bases had no gene match. The CDR3 spells CASRGLAGDPSTDTQYF. DNA of the CDR3: TGTGCCAGTCGAGGACTAGCGGGGGACCCAAGCACAGATACGCAGTATTTT.

V usage is TRBV5-6 and J usage is TRBJ2-7; D is unresolved. V was clipped by 2 bases and J by 6 bases, with 12 bases between them. The CDR3 has 13 residues. Looked up from germline, CDR1 is SGHDT and CDR2 is YYEEEE. The CDR3 is CASSFYEFGEQYF. In DNA, the CDR3 is TGTGCCAGCAGCTTTTACGAATTCGGCGAGCAGTACTTC.

The chain recombines TRBV19 with TRBJ1-1, with a weak D call TRBD1 (6 bases). The ends were cut back, 5 bases at V and 5 bases at J, with 21 bases in the middle. This CDR3 has 16 amino acids. Germline V gives CDR1 LNHDA, CDR2 SQIVND (reference sequence). The CDR3 sequence is CASSSLGAPGRTEAFF. The DNA of the CDR3 is TGTGCCAGTAGTTCCCTGGGGGCCCCGGGACGAACTGAAGCTTTCTTT.

This clone was observed a single time. This chain joins TRBV6-5 and TRBJ2-4, with 7 bases lining up with TRBD1. Unmatched junction bases numbered 6, after V lost 4 bases and J lost 3 bases. The CDR3 loop spans 15 amino acids. The germline V gene has CDR1 MNHEY and CDR2 SVGAGI. CDR3 nucleotide sequence: TGTGCCAGCAGTTCACAGGGGAACGTCAAAAACATTCAGTACTTC. It encodes CASSSQGNVKNIQYF.

This sequence joins TRBV5-1 and TRBJ1-4, with D perhaps TRBD1 (6 bases). The CDR3 sequence is 14 residues long. V was pared by 5 bases and J by 0 bases, with 8 bases between. From germline, CDR1 is SGHRS and CDR2 YFSETQ. This CDR3 is CASSWTATNEKLFF. CDR3 coding DNA: TGCGCCAGCAGTTGGACAGCAACTAATGAAAAACTGTTTTTT. Combining the CDR3 with reference TRBV5-1 and TRBJ1-4 gives the whole variable domain KAGVTQTPRYLIKTRGQQVTLSCSPISGHRSVSWYQQTPGQGLQFLFEYFSETQRNKGNFPGRFSGRQFSNSRSEMNVSTLELGDSALYLCASSWTATNEKLFFGSGTQLSVL.

The chain carries TRBV5-1 and TRBJ2-3; 11 bases are a match to TRBD2. The CDR3 sequence is 14 residues long. After removal of 3 bases from V and 4 bases from J, the junction contained 1 base not matched to a gene. Per germline, CDR1 SGHRS and CDR2 YFSETQ. The CDR3 DNA follows: TGCGCCAGCAGCTATAGCGGGGGGGCAGATACGCAGTATTTT. It yields the protein CASSYSGGADTQYF.

The chain links TRBV6-1 to TRBJ2-7, with 9 bases that match TRBD1. This CDR3 region has 15 residues. Germline CDR1 reads MNHNS; CDR2 reads SASEGT. The J segment lost 2 bases and the V segment lost 2 bases, leaving 4 bases of the junction unmatched. CDR3 DNA: TGTGCCAGCAGTGAACCGGGACAGGGCACCTACGAGCAGTACTTC. It specifies CASSEPGQGTYEQYF.

This rearrangement joins TRBV2 to TRBJ1-1; D call uncertain. In germline, CDR1 is SNHLY, CDR2 FYNNEI. V was shortened by 6 bases and J by 1 base, with 6 bases between the two germline ends. This CDR3 is 12 amino acids long. The DNA of the CDR3 is TGTGCCAGCAGGGGCCCGAACACTGAAGCTTTCTTT. As protein: CASRGPNTEAFF.

The chain is built from TRBV7-9 and TRBJ2-7, with 12 bases that match TRBD2. Germline values: CDR1 SEHNR, CDR2 FQNEAQ (reference sequence). The junction had 2 bases not matched to a gene; V was cut back by 5 bases and J by 0 bases. The length of the CDR3 is 15 residues. The CDR3 nucleotides read TGTGCCAGCAGCCTGACTAGCGGGGGCTCCTACGAGCAGTACTTC. Translated: CASSLTSGGSYEQYF.

V gene TRBV5-1 combines with J gene TRBJ2-2; D remains ambiguous. With 1 base removed from V and 5 bases from J, the gap between germline ends came to 9 bases. Germline loops: CDR1 SGHRS, CDR2 YFSETQ. The CDR3 contains 14 residues. The CDR3 spells CASSLYPETGELFF. The CDR3 DNA sequence: TGCGCCAGCAGCTTGTATCCTGAGACCGGGGAGCTGTTTTTT.

V gene TRBV27 combines with J gene TRBJ2-1, with TRBD2 as a possible D gene (8 bases). The CDR3 runs 16 residues. The germline V gene has CDR1 MNHEY and CDR2 SMNVEV (reference sequence). V was clipped by 4 bases and J by 4 bases, with 17 bases between them. CDR3 nucleotides: TGTGCCAGCAGTTCCGAGGGGGCGGGGGGATACAATGAGCAGTTCTTC. Encoded protein: CASSSEGAGGYNEQFF.

A remark on this clone: One end of the junction varies from germline; a read error may be responsible. V gene TRBV7-9 combines with J gene TRBJ2-3; D is possibly TRBD2 (7 bases). This CDR3 spans 17 amino acids. The V gene's germline CDR1 is SEHNR and CDR2 FQNEAQ (reference sequence). CDR3 residues: CSSSSNPGGLVTDTQYF. As DNA, the CDR3 is TGTTCCAGCAGCTCTAATCCGGGGGGCCTGGTGACAGATACGCAGTATTTT.